This T cell receptor beta chain was sequenced for a study of sequential checkpoint blockade in melanoma. Study-wide context: Arm A got nivolumab then ipilimumab; arm B the reverse, 1:1.

Sequencing was performed with immunoSEQ multiplex PCR; in TCRdb, only in-frame clones are kept and a portion is missing. The sample lists tens of thousands of clones; approximately 68% were seen once. Germline V CDR1 and CDR2: SSHAT, FNYEAQ (reference sequence). This CDR3 spans 14 amino acids. The ends were cut back, 3 bases at V and 4 bases at J, with 10 bases in the middle. Treatment in this sample: randomized to nivolumab then ipilimumab (arm A) or the reverse (arm B). This receptor was taken from a human donor with melanoma. Specimen: CD8+ T cells sorted from blood (inferred from file names), collected from a patient given nivolumab and ipilimumab in sequence. The J gene is TRBJ1-5, the V gene TRBV7-7; D gene uncertain. The chain's CDR3 is CASSFRGINQPQHF. DNA for the CDR3: TGTGCCAGCAGCTTCCGGGGAATAAATCAGCCCCAGCATTTT.